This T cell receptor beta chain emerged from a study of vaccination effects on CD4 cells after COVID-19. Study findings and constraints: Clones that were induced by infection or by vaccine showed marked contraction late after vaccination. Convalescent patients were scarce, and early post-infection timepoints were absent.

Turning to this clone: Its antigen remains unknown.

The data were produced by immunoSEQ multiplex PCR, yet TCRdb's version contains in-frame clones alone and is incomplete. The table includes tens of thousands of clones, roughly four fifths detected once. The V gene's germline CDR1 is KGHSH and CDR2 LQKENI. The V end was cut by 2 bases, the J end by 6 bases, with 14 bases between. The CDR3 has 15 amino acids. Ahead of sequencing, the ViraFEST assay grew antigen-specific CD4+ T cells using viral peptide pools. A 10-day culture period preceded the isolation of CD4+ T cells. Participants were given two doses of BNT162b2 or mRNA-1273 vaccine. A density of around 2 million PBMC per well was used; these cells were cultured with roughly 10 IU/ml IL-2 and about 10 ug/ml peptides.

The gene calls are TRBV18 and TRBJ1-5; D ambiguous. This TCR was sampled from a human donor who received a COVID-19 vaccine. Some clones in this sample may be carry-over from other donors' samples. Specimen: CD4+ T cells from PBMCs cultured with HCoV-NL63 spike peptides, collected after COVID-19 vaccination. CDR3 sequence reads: CASSPLAGDLQPQHF. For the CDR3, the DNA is TGTGCCAGCTCACCATTGGCCGGAGATCTTCAGCCCCAGCATTTT.